This T cell receptor beta chain was sequenced in a study of early T cells in non-severe SARS-CoV-2 infection. Study-wide points: VDJdb matches were skewed toward anti-spike CD8 T cell responses.

TCRdb reanalysed the 5' RACE reads using MiXCR and keeps one entry per CDR3 protein. The sample records roughly 55,000 distinct CDR3 sequences, 9.5% to 13% being singletons. This clonotype turned up a few times. No antigen is known for it. The specimen was whole blood. The sequence derives from an adult who was a healthcare worker with PCR-confirmed SARS-CoV-2 infection or an uninfected control (not recorded which).

The CDR3 is CASSQVSTQFNNSPLHF. The CDR3 nucleotides read TGTGCCAGCAGCCAAGTAAGCACGCAATTCAATAATTCACCCCTCCACTTT. V usage is TRBV4-2 and J usage is TRBJ1-6; the D is unclear. Germline assignment: CDR1 LGHNA and CDR2 YNFKEQ. The length of the CDR3 is 17 residues. V was clipped by 1 base and J by 5 bases, with 15 bases between them.